These 9 T cell receptor beta chains were sequenced from one sample in a study of blood T cell repertoires in COVID-19. Sequenced by immunoSEQ multiplex PCR; TCRdb stores in-frame clones only, minus some. The sample has 110,000 or so clones, roughly nine tenths seen once; the top ten hold 7% to 9%. Source material: peripheral blood. The receptor set was obtained from a human donor in a cohort sampled during active COVID-19.

The genes are TRBV5-5 and TRBJ2-7; D possibly corresponds to TRBD2 (6 bases). V lost 4 bases and J 0 bases, leaving 11 bases between the germline ends. The CDR3 runs to 14 residues. The V gene's germline CDR1 is SGHKS and CDR2 YYEKEE (reference sequence). For the CDR3, the DNA is TGTGCCAGCAGCCCCGGAGGGAACTCCTACGAGCAGTACTTC. This sequence encodes CASSPGGNSYEQYF.

The chain has TRBV11-2 and TRBJ1-6; possible D gene TRBD1, 5 bases. Trimming took 1 base from V and 14 from J, leaving 12 bases between them. CDR1 and CDR2 (germline): SGHAT, FQNNGV. This CDR3 contains 13 residues. The CDR3 DNA reads TGTGCCAGCAGCTTAGGGACATTAAGCGCCCTCCACTTT. It specifies CASSLGTLSALHF.

The chain employs TRBV11-3 and TRBJ2-1; TRBD2 aligns across 10 bases. The CDR3 consists of 15 residues. Germline V gene lookup returns CDR1 SGHNT and CDR2 YENEEA. V lost 5 bases and J lost 8; bases outside the gene matches: 9. CDR3 coding DNA: TGTGCCAGCAGCCAAAGACTAGCGGGTCGGGATGAGCAGTTCTTC. It encodes CASSQRLAGRDEQFF.

This clone was counted between two and nine times. CDR3 sequence reads: CASTITQGTDYEQYF. As DNA, the CDR3 is TGTGCCAGCACCATCACCCAGGGGACGGACTACGAGCAGTACTTC. The V gene is TRBV7-8, the J gene TRBJ2-7; a weak D match, TRBD1 (6 bases). Germline loops: CDR1 SGHVS, CDR2 FQNEAQ. The length of the CDR3 is 15 residues. The V gene lost 7 bases and the J gene lost 3 bases, with 19 bases spanning the gap.

The chain couples TRBV13 to TRBJ1-1; D call uncertain. V was cut by 8 bases and J by 0 bases, with 13 bases left in between. Per germline, CDR1 PRHDT and CDR2 FYEKMQ (reference sequence). The CDR3 length is 14 residues. CDR3 DNA sequence: TGTGCCAGCGGTCCGGGTCTGATGAACACTGAAGCTTTCTTT. It is translated as CASGPGLMNTEAFF.

In its sample, this clone was seen once. The chain combines TRBV7-9 with TRBJ1-1; no firm D call. V lost 5 bases and J 6 bases, leaving 10 bases between the germline ends. This CDR3 has 12 residues. In germline, CDR1 is SEHNR, CDR2 FQNEAQ (reference sequence). The DNA of the CDR3 is TGTGCCAGCAGCCACAGCCGCGCTGAAGCTTTCTTT. It yields the protein CASSHSRAEAFF.

The rearrangement uses TRBV28 and TRBJ1-2, with TRBD1 identical over 7 bases. V shed 6 bases and J 3 bases; nucleotides not matched to a gene: 10. This CDR3 comprises 15 residues. Germline V lookup: CDR1 MDHEN, CDR2 SYDVKM. CDR3 residues: CASSSVATGYYGYTF. CDR3 sequence (DNA): TGTGCCAGCAGCAGCGTCGCGACAGGGTACTATGGCTACACCTTC.

The genes are TRBV15 and TRBJ2-7; 7 bases match TRBD2. Germline values: CDR1 LNHNV, CDR2 YYDKDF (reference sequence). The CDR3 totals 12 residues. V was pared by 5 bases and J by 9 bases, with 7 bases of the junction left unmatched. The CDR3 DNA reads as TGTGCCACCAGCCCCGGACTAGTGGTGCAGTACTTC. The encoded protein is CATSPGLVVQYF.

This clone was counted once. The DNA for the CDR3 is TGTGCCAGCAGTTTAATCCCCGGGACAGGGGCGGATGAGCAGTTCTTC. Encoded protein: CASSLIPGTGADEQFF. V usage is TRBV27 and J usage is TRBJ2-1; 10 nucleotides match TRBD1. Germline V gives CDR1 MNHEY, CDR2 SMNVEV (reference sequence). The CDR3 is 16 amino acids. V lost 2 bases, J lost 8 bases, and 9 bases stayed unmatched.